Below, 32 T cell receptor beta chains from the same sample are listed, as sequenced in a study of response to subunit inactivated influenza vaccine. One entry per CDR3 protein results from TCRdb running MiXCR on the RT-PCR reads. In the table there are more than 400,000 distinct CDR3 sequences, approximately 6.9% of which are singletons. Sequenced material: PBMCs from blood, taken around 2 years after vaccination. The receptor set was obtained from a man in his fifties or sixties who received an inactivated influenza vaccine.

This clonotype was counted at least ten times. At one boundary the junction diverges from the germline segment, which might be a read error. This chain links TRBV7-2 with TRBJ2-4, with unresolved D. The germline V gene has CDR1 SGHTA and CDR2 FQGNSA. CDR3 length: 15 residues. The CDR3 bases are TGTGCCAGCAGCCCTTCTGGGGTTGCCAAAAACATTCCGTACTTC. It is translated as CASSPSGVAKNIPYF.

The V and J genes are TRBV6-5 and TRBJ2-7; 8 bases match TRBD2. Germline CDR1 MNHEY, CDR2 SVGAGI. The V gene end was trimmed by 2 bases and the J gene end by 2 bases; junction bases not matched to a gene: 2. There are 14 residues in the CDR3. The CDR3: CASSYPGLAYEQYF. CDR3 DNA sequence: TGTGCCAGCAGTTACCCGGGACTAGCCTACGAGCAGTACTTC.

This clonotype was counted at least ten times. Mismatch with germline at one junction end may stem from a read error. The J gene is TRBJ1-1, the V gene TRBV20-1, with no clear D. Germline lookup yields CDR1 DFQATT and CDR2 SNEGSKA (reference sequence). The CDR3 spans 11 residues. The CDR3 region has the DNA TGCAGTGCCAGAGACCACGATGAAGCTTTCTTT. Its translation is CSARDHDEAFF.

The V gene is TRBV6-2 or TRBV6-3, the J gene TRBJ2-5, with D perhaps given as TRBD1 or TRBD2 (5 bases each). There are 15 residues in the CDR3. V was shortened by 7 bases and J by 6 bases, with 21 bases between the two germline ends. Germline V gene lookup returns CDR1 MNHEY and CDR2 SVGEGT. The CDR3: CASTRDPGPMKTQYF. For the CDR3, the DNA is TGTGCCAGCACAAGGGACCCCGGCCCCATGAAGACCCAGTACTTC.

V gene TRBV19 combines with J gene TRBJ2-1; D not resolved. Trimming shortened V by 4 bases and J by 7 bases, and 11 bases separated the two germline ends. Germline CDR1 is LNHDA and CDR2 is SQIVND (reference sequence). The CDR3 covers 13 residues. In nucleotides, the CDR3 is TGTGCCAGTAGTACACGTTTCCAGAATGAGCAGTTCTTC. Protein: CASSTRFQNEQFF.

This clonotype has more than one count but fewer than ten. This chain joins TRBV6-2 or TRBV6-3 and TRBJ2-7; 7 bases line up with TRBD1. With 5 bases clipped from V and 2 bases from J, the junction kept 9 bases outside the gene matches. CDR1 and CDR2 from the germline V gene are MNHEY and SVGEGT. The CDR3 has 15 amino acids. The chain's CDR3 is CASSTGPGQTYEQYF. CDR3 DNA: TGTGCCAGCAGTACAGGACCGGGACAGACCTACGAGCAGTACTTC.

This clonotype was detected many times. V is TRBV5-1 and J is TRBJ2-3, with TRBD1 identical over 7 bases. The CDR3 is 16 residues long. V was clipped by 4 bases and J by 3 bases; unmatched bases: 11. CDR1 is SGHRS and CDR2 is YFSETQ in the germline V gene. For the CDR3, the DNA is TGCGCCAGCAGCGCTCGGACAGGCCATTGGACAGATACGCAGTATTTT. Its translation is CASSARTGHWTDTQYF.

In this sample, this clonotype turned up many times. This chain joins TRBV25-1 and TRBJ2-3; D is undetermined. Germline V gene sequence: CDR1 MGHDK, CDR2 SYGVNS. The V end was cut by 1 base, the J end by 4 bases, with 9 bases between. This CDR3 region has 14 residues. Here the CDR3 DNA reads TGTGCCAGCAGTGAATTTAGGACGGCAGATACGCAGTATTTT. Its protein is CASSEFRTADTQYF.

This clonotype was observed a few times. The chain uses TRBV27 and TRBJ1-2, with 10 bases that match TRBD1. J gave up 4 bases and V 4 bases, and 9 bases lay outside the gene matches. In germline, CDR1 is MNHEY, CDR2 SMNVEV (reference sequence). There are 16 residues in the CDR3. Here the CDR3 DNA reads TGTGCCAGCAGTTCCACGACAGGGGGCTTTGGCTATGGCTACACCTTC. Residues: CASSSTTGGFGYGYTF.

There are a few counts of this clonotype. The chain has TRBV10-3 and TRBJ1-5; D remains ambiguous. Trimming pared 0 bases from V and 3 bases from J, leaving 12 bases between. Germline V gene data show CDR1 as ENHRY and CDR2 as SYGVKD. The CDR3 is 16 amino acids. In DNA, the CDR3 is TGTGCCATCAGTGAGTCACCAGGAGAGATCAATCAGCCCCAGCATTTT. As protein: CAISESPGEINQPQHF.

This clonotype was seen at least ten times. This rearrangement joins TRBV6-5 to TRBJ2-7; D is perhaps TRBD1 (6 bases). With 2 bases removed from V and 0 bases from J, the gap between germline ends came to 11 bases. Germline CDR1 and CDR2: MNHEY and SVGAGI. The CDR3 consists of 15 residues. The CDR3 DNA reads as TGTGCCAGCAGTTACATCGGGACAAACTCCTACGAGCAGTACTTC. Translation: CASSYIGTNSYEQYF.

There are a few counts of this clonotype. The chain couples TRBV12-3 or TRBV12-4 to TRBJ2-2; 12 positions agree with TRBD2. The CDR3 spans 15 residues. The V segment lost 3 bases and the J segment 6 bases; nucleotides outside the gene matches: 2. The CDR3 sequence is CASSLTSGSAGELFF. Here the CDR3 DNA reads TGTGCCAGCAGTTTGACTAGCGGGAGTGCCGGGGAGCTGTTTTTT.

There are a few counts of this clonotype. This rearrangement joins TRBV20-1 to TRBJ1-2, with D possibly TRBD1 on 6 matching bases. The germline V gene has CDR1 DFQATT and CDR2 SNEGSKA (reference sequence). The CDR3 extends over 17 amino acids. V was shortened by 0 bases and J by 0 bases, with 17 bases between the two germline ends. CDR3 residues: CSARDPMYRESNYGYTF. The CDR3 region has the DNA TGCAGTGCTAGAGACCCGATGTACAGGGAATCTAACTATGGCTACACCTTC.

Regarding this clonotype: This may be a read error: a much more frequent sequence differs by one nucleotide. V gene TRBV12-3 or TRBV12-4 combines with J gene TRBJ2-7; weak D call: TRBD2 (7 bases). The CDR3 has 15 amino acids. CDR3 nucleotides: TGTGCCAGCAGTTTCAGGGCGGGGGCCGCCTACGAGCGGTACTTC. It specifies CASSFRAGAAYERYF.

This clonotype was seen ten or more times. The chain links TRBV7-9 to TRBJ2-1, with unresolved D. CDR1 SEHNR and CDR2 FQNEAQ come from the germline V gene (reference sequence). This CDR3 has 14 residues. V lost 11 bases to trimming and J lost 2 bases, with 16 bases between them. The CDR3 DNA follows: TGTGCCCTCGAGCCGGGTGCTACCTACAATGAGCAGTTCTTC. Encoded protein: CALEPGATYNEQFF.

There are a few counts of this clonotype. This chain uses TRBV9 with TRBJ2-1; 7 nucleotides line up with TRBD2. The CDR3 spans 16 residues. Germline V gene lookup returns CDR1 SGDLS and CDR2 YYNGEE. The ends lost 0 bases at V and 4 bases at J; junction bases unmatched: 7. The CDR3 DNA reads TGTGCCAGCAGCGTAGGCTCTAGCGGAGATTACAATGAGCAGTTCTTC. It translates to CASSVGSSGDYNEQFF. The entire variable domain, with the rest obtained from reference TRBV9 and TRBJ2-1, is as follows: DSGVTQTPKHLITATGQRVTLRCSPRSGDLSVYWYQQSLDQGLQFLIQYYNGEERAKGNILERFSAQQFPDLHSELNLSSLELGDSALYFCASSVGSSGDYNEQFFGPGTRLTVL.

This chain joins TRBV29-1 and TRBJ2-5, with a tentative D call TRBD2 (6 bases). Trimming left V 0 bases short and J 5 bases short, with 13 bases between. Germline-derived CDR1 and CDR2 are SQVTM and ANQGSEA. The CDR3 extends over 14 amino acids. The CDR3 bases are TGCAGCGTTGAAGATCGGGCTAGCGTTGAGACCCAGTACTTC. Protein: CSVEDRASVETQYF.

This clonotype appeared many times. This rearrangement joins TRBV5-1 to TRBJ2-1; D is unclear. The CDR3 spans 11 residues. Trimming shortened V by 4 bases and J by 9 bases, and 8 bases separated the two germline ends. The germline CDR1 and CDR2 sequences are SGHRS and YFSETQ. This CDR3 is CASSESLEQFF. The DNA of the CDR3 is TGCGCCAGCAGCGAATCTCTTGAGCAGTTCTTC.

This clonotype was detected only a few times. The junction departs from germline at one end; a sequencing error may be responsible. The CDR3 is CASSLAQGGGEQYF. CDR3 coding DNA: TGCGCCAGCAGCTTAGCCCAGGGCGGTGGCGAGCAGTACTTC. This chain links TRBV7-2 with TRBJ2-7, with D tentatively TRBD1 (5 bases). The CDR3 runs to 14 residues. Germline values: CDR1 SGHTA, CDR2 FQGNSA. The whole variable domain, remainder taken from reference TRBV7-2 and TRBJ2-7, is GAGVSQSPSNKVTEKGKDVELRCDPISGHTALYWYRQSLGQGLEFLIYFQGNSAPDKSGLPSDRFSAERTGGSVSTLTIQRTQQEDSAVYLCASSLAQGGGEQYFGPGTRLTVT.

Only a few counts were recorded for this clonotype. The CDR3 loop reads CASSWDRLQSPLHF. The CDR3 DNA reads as TGTGCCAGCAGTTGGGACAGGCTTCAATCACCCCTCCACTTT. The gene calls are TRBV12-3 or TRBV12-4 and TRBJ1-6, with TRBD1 identical over 8 bases. V gave up 4 bases and J gave up 10 bases; unmatched junction bases: 6. This CDR3 spans 14 amino acids.

The chain couples TRBV10-3 to TRBJ2-5; D gene uncertain. The CDR3 length is 14 residues. Trimming took 8 bases from V and 5 from J, leaving 18 bases between them. Germline CDR1 is ENHRY and CDR2 is SYGVKD. The CDR3 sequence: CAIGQGGGKETQYF. In DNA, the CDR3 is TGTGCCATCGGGCAAGGTGGCGGAAAGGAGACCCAGTACTTC.

This clonotype was seen more than once but under ten times. J is TRBJ2-2 and V is TRBV24-1; 11 bases agree with TRBD2. The CDR3 is 15 amino acids. The germline V gene has CDR1 KGHDR and CDR2 SFDVKD. Germline trimming cut 7 bases from V and 4 bases from J; bases unmatched to any gene: 4. Here the CDR3 DNA reads TGTGCCACCAGCGGTAGCGGGAGGGCCACCGGGGAGCTGTTTTTT. Its translation: CATSGSGRATGELFF.

This chain joins TRBV3-1 and TRBJ1-2; 8 nucleotides agree with TRBD1. This CDR3 comprises 16 residues. CDR1 is LGHDT, CDR2 YNNKEL, per germline (reference sequence). After removal of 0 bases from V and 6 bases from J, the junction contained 9 bases not matched to a gene. CDR3 sequence: CASSQDRDRHMHGYTF. CDR3 bases: TGTGCCAGCAGCCAAGACCGGGACAGGCATATGCATGGCTACACCTTC. Combining the CDR3 with reference TRBV3-1 and TRBJ1-2 gives the whole variable domain DTAVSQTPKYLVTQMGNDKSIKCEQNLGHDTMYWYKQDSKKFLKIMFSYNNKELIINETVPNRFSPKSPDKAHLNLHINSLELGDSAVYFCASSQDRDRHMHGYTFGSGTRLTVV.

Many counts were recorded for this clonotype. V and J are TRBV7-2 and TRBJ2-3, with D possibly matching TRBD2 (6 bases). From germline, CDR1 is SGHTA and CDR2 FQGNSA. This CDR3 has 16 amino acids. With 0 bases removed from V and 2 bases from J, the gap between germline ends came to 12 bases. CDR3 sequence (DNA): TGTGCCAGCAGCTTAGCGTGGGGCGGGAACACAGATACGCAGTATTTT. This sequence encodes CASSLAWGGNTDTQYF. Looking up the rest from reference TRBV7-2 and TRBJ2-3 gives the full variable domain: GAGVSQSPSNKVTEKGKDVELRCDPISGHTALYWYRQSLGQGLEFLIYFQGNSAPDKSGLPSDRFSAERTGGSVSTLTIQRTQQEDSAVYLCASSLAWGGNTDTQYFGPGTRLTVL.

The CDR3 here is CSARDRRNWGVTGTDTQYF. The CDR3 nucleotides are TGCAGTGCTAGAGATCGACGAAATTGGGGCGTTACTGGCACAGATACGCAGTATTTT. The chain employs TRBV20-1 and TRBJ2-3; the D gene is possibly TRBD1 (5 bases). With 0 bases removed from V and 1 base from J, the gap between germline ends came to 23 bases. Germline values: CDR1 DFQATT, CDR2 SNEGSKA (reference sequence). The CDR3 is 19 residues long.

There are many counts of this clonotype. This CDR3 is CAWRAGQPNQPQHF. In DNA form, the CDR3 reads TGTGCCTGGAGAGCGGGACAGCCGAATCAGCCCCAGCATTTT. The rearrangement joins TRBV30 to TRBJ1-5, with 7 bases matching TRBD1. With 3 bases clipped from V and 4 bases from J, the junction kept 6 bases outside the gene matches. CDR1 and CDR2 (germline): GTSNPN, SVGIG (reference sequence). CDR3 length equals 14 residues.

This clonotype was counted a few times. This sequence joins TRBV4-2 and TRBJ1-2, with 8 positions matching TRBD1. The V gene end was trimmed by 0 bases and the J gene end by 8 bases; junction bases not matched to a gene: 11. Germline V gives CDR1 LGHNA, CDR2 YNFKEQ. The CDR3 totals 16 residues. CDR3 in amino acids: CASSQEVQGARSGYTF. In nucleotides, the CDR3 is TGTGCCAGCAGCCAAGAGGTCCAGGGGGCAAGGTCGGGCTACACCTTC.

J is TRBJ2-4 and V is TRBV30; unclear D gene. From germline, CDR1 is GTSNPN and CDR2 SVGIG (reference sequence). The V end lost 0 bases, the J end lost 0 bases, and 12 bases lay between the germline ends. This CDR3 has 16 amino acids. Here the CDR3 DNA reads TGTGCCTGGAGTGTTGGGTTCGGTAGAGCCAAAAACATTCAGTACTTC. As protein: CAWSVGFGRAKNIQYF.

The V gene is TRBV7-9, the J gene TRBJ2-7; TRBD2 matches 7 bases. CDR1 is SEHNR and CDR2 is FQNEAQ in the germline V gene (reference sequence). The CDR3 is 14 residues long. The junction had 8 bases not matched to a gene; V was cut back by 8 bases and J by 1 base. The CDR3 nucleotides are TGTGCCAGCGGAAGAGCGGGAACTTCCTACGAGCAGTACTTC. Its protein is CASGRAGTSYEQYF.

The chain recombines TRBV10-3 with TRBJ2-3; 13 bases fit TRBD2. Germline values: CDR1 ENHRY, CDR2 SYGVKD. The V gene end was trimmed by 10 bases and the J gene end by 2 bases; junction bases not matched to a gene: 3. This CDR3 is built from 14 residues. This CDR3 reads CASGTSGNTDTQYF. The CDR3 DNA sequence: TGTGCCAGCGGGACTAGCGGGAACACAGATACGCAGTATTTT.

Only a few counts were recorded for this clonotype. The rearrangement uses TRBV20-1 and TRBJ2-6; D possibly uses TRBD1 or TRBD2 (5 bases each). Germline CDR1 reads DFQATT; CDR2 reads SNEGSKA (reference sequence). The CDR3 extends over 13 amino acids. V was pared by 5 bases and J by 2 bases, with 7 bases between. The CDR3 sequence: CSAWGTGANVLTF. For the CDR3, the DNA is TGCAGTGCTTGGGGGACTGGGGCCAACGTCCTGACTTTC.

The rearrangement links TRBV4-3 to TRBJ2-7; D possibly corresponds to TRBD2 (5 bases). The V gene's germline CDR1 is LGHNA and CDR2 YSLEER. CDR3 size: 15 residues. V lost 0 bases, J lost 4 bases, and 13 bases lay in between. For the CDR3, the DNA is TGCGCCAGCAGCCAAGAGCTAAGCGGCGGATACGAGCAGTACTTC. Amino acid sequence: CASSQELSGGYEQYF.